This T cell receptor (beta chain) originates from a study of cytomegalovirus exposure and HLA in healthy donors. CDR3 length: 16 amino acids. Germline lookup yields CDR1 SGHRS and CDR2 YFSETQ. Between the trimmed V and J ends, which lost 0 bases and 0 bases, there was a span of 9 bases. Use of 60 Vbeta and 13 Jbeta primers characterized the PCR. Original analysis: As a later analysis found, there were 78 million or so unique TCR beta chains, of which roughly 11 million were shared. Profiled with immunoSEQ multiplex PCR; TCRdb holds only in-frame clones, not every one. V, J and clone size were drawn from that table, and D and trimming were deduced from the DNA. The sample consists of 200,000 to 250,000 clones, nearly 80% of them appearing once.

The chain recombines TRBV5-1 with TRBJ2-2; weak D call: TRBD1 (5 bases). The source is a man aged 18 to 30 in good health and CMV-seronegative. Source material: PBMCs. CDR3: CASSLVSRANTGELFF. The CDR3 DNA sequence: TGCGCCAGCAGCTTGGTTTCCAGGGCGAACACCGGGGAGCTGTTTTTT.